What follows are 15 T cell receptor beta chains derived from one specimen sequenced in a study of shared clonotypes between healthy human individuals. Assay: immunoSEQ multiplex PCR; the TCRdb copy retains only in-frame clones and omits some. The table has around 500,000 clones, over 70% seen once. Sequenced material: PBMCs. These receptors came from a woman aged 40 to 50 in good health. Some clones in this sample may be carry-over from other donors' samples.

The chain employs TRBV28 and TRBJ2-1, with D possibly TRBD2 on 5 matching bases. CDR3 size: 13 residues. The V end lost 7 bases, the J end lost 8 bases, and 15 bases lay between the germline ends. Germline CDR1 and CDR2: MDHEN and SYDVKM. This chain's CDR3 is CASTPGEGDEQFF. In DNA, the CDR3 is TGTGCCAGCACCCCCGGCGAGGGAGATGAGCAGTTCTTC.

The rearrangement joins TRBV30 to TRBJ2-1; 8 nucleotides line up with TRBD1. Trimming at V came to 8 bases and at J to 8 bases, leaving 11 bases not matched to a gene. Per the germline V gene, CDR1 is GTSNPN and CDR2 is SVGIG (reference sequence). The CDR3 is 13 residues long. The CDR3 reads CAGPGSGGHEQFF. DNA of the CDR3: TGTGCCGGGCCCGGTTCAGGGGGCCATGAGCAGTTCTTC.

J is TRBJ2-7 and V is TRBV27; unclear D gene. The CDR3 contains 13 residues. Looked up from germline, CDR1 is MNHEY and CDR2 is SMNVEV (reference sequence). With 6 bases removed from V and 3 bases from J, the gap between germline ends came to 12 bases. CDR3 nucleotide sequence: TGTGCCAGCAGCCACGGACGGCACTACGAGCAGTACTTC. Its translation: CASSHGRHYEQYF.

This clone has a single count. V is TRBV15 and J is TRBJ1-2; no clear D gene. The CDR3 runs to 15 residues. The germline V gene encodes CDR1 LNHNV and CDR2 YYDKDF (reference sequence). Trimming removed 8 bases at V and 0 bases at J, with 16 bases between. CDR3 DNA sequence: TGTGCCACCGAACCGGGCGACGGAGCTAACTATGGCTACACCTTC. As protein: CATEPGDGANYGYTF.

As regards this clone: A far larger clone is off by one base, so a read error is likely. The rearrangement joins TRBV29-1 to TRBJ1-2; D remains ambiguous. This CDR3 spans 13 amino acids. Trimming removed 3 bases from V and 3 bases from J, with 11 bases in between. Germline V gene lookup returns CDR1 SQVTM and CDR2 ANQGSEA. In DNA, the CDR3 is TGCAGCGTTGACGTAGGGAAGTACTATGGCTACACCTTC. Protein product: CSVDVGKYYGYTF.

The genes are TRBV7-9 and TRBJ2-1; D is perhaps TRBD2 (6 bases). The CDR3 contains 15 residues. Germline CDR1 SEHNR, CDR2 FQNEAQ (reference sequence). V was pared by 5 bases and J by 5 bases, with 16 bases between. CDR3 residues: CASSQDLGGHNEQFF. The CDR3 DNA reads TGTGCCAGCAGCCAAGATCTCGGGGGACACAATGAGCAGTTCTTC. The full variable domain, rest sourced from reference TRBV7-9 and TRBJ2-1, is DTGVSQNPRHKITKRGQNVTFRCDPISEHNRLYWYRQTLGQGPEFLTYFQNEAQLEKSRLLSDRFSAERPKGSFSTLEIQRTEQGDSAMYLCASSQDLGGHNEQFFGPGTRLTVL.

The V and J genes are TRBV11-3 and TRBJ2-2, with D possibly matching TRBD1 (6 bases). The CDR3 length is 14 residues. CDR1 is SGHNT, CDR2 YENEEA, per germline. Trimming took off 1 base at V and 5 bases at J, with 8 bases between the two ends. CDR3 sequence: CASSLGGQTGELFF. The DNA of the CDR3 is TGTGCCAGCAGCTTAGGGGGGCAGACCGGGGAGCTGTTTTTT.

This chain joins TRBV10-1 and TRBJ1-5; D remains unclear. Trimming took off 4 bases at V and 4 bases at J, with 8 bases between the two ends. Germline V gives CDR1 WNHNN, CDR2 SYGVQD (reference sequence). This CDR3 has 13 amino acids. The CDR3 spells CASSAAANQPQHF. The CDR3 nucleotides read TGCGCCAGCAGTGCGGCGGCTAATCAGCCCCAGCATTTT.

V is TRBV11-2 and J is TRBJ2-2; D assignment may be TRBD1 or TRBD2 (5 bases each). CDR1 and CDR2 from the germline V gene are SGHAT and FQNNGV. There are 18 residues in the CDR3. Trimming took 0 bases from V and 0 from J, leaving 14 bases between them. The CDR3 sequence: CASSLEVGRLANTGELFF. As DNA, the CDR3 is TGTGCCAGCAGCTTAGAAGTGGGACGACTTGCGAACACCGGGGAGCTGTTTTTT.

The V call is TRBV5-1, the J call TRBJ2-5; possible D gene TRBD2, 5 bases. CDR1 SGHRS and CDR2 YFSETQ come from the germline V gene. The CDR3 sequence is 14 residues long. Between the trimmed V and J ends, which lost 2 bases and 2 bases, there was a span of 10 bases. CDR3 amino acids: CASSLPREQETQYF. CDR3 nucleotide sequence: TGCGCCAGCAGCTTACCCCGGGAACAAGAGACCCAGTACTTC.

This chain uses TRBV4-1 with TRBJ2-7, with 8 bases lining up with TRBD2. Losses at the gene ends were 1 base for V and 2 bases for J; bases not matched to a gene: 1. Germline CDR1 and CDR2: MGHRA and YSYEKL. This CDR3 has 14 amino acids. This CDR3 is CASSQAGRAYEQYF. Written as DNA, the CDR3 is TGCGCCAGCAGCCAAGCCGGGAGGGCCTACGAGCAGTACTTC.

The chain joins TRBV5-4 to TRBJ2-2; D is uncertain. Germline V gene lookup returns CDR1 SGHNT and CDR2 YYREEE (reference sequence). This CDR3 has 12 residues. Trimming stripped 5 bases from V and 4 bases from J, with 6 bases between. The CDR3 is CASRTGTGELFF. CDR3 DNA: TGTGCCAGCAGAACGGGCACCGGGGAGCTGTTTTTT.

CDR3 DNA: TGTGCCAGCAGCTTACTAGGGGGGCTAACCCAAGAGACCCAGTACTTC. It translates to CASSLLGGLTQETQYF. V and J are TRBV7-2 and TRBJ2-5; D possibly matches TRBD1 or TRBD2 (6 bases each). The germline V and J ends were trimmed by 2 bases and 1 base, with 14 bases remaining between them. This CDR3 spans 16 amino acids. Germline V gene lookup returns CDR1 SGHTA and CDR2 FQGNSA.

The J gene is TRBJ2-7, the V gene TRBV6-6, with unresolved D. This CDR3 spans 11 amino acids. V was trimmed by 7 bases and J by 7 bases, leaving 11 bases between them. Germline assignment: CDR1 MNHNY and CDR2 SVGAGI (reference sequence). CDR3 loop: CASTTGKEQYF. The CDR3 region has the DNA TGTGCCAGCACCACCGGAAAGGAGCAGTACTTC.

This clone was recorded once. V gene TRBV11-2 combines with J gene TRBJ2-3; 8 bases agree with TRBD1. V lost 1 base and J lost 6; bases outside the gene matches: 12. There are 17 residues in the CDR3. The germline gives CDR1 SGHAT, CDR2 FQNNGV. CDR3 in amino acids: CASSLARDRGLPDTQYF. CDR3 nucleotide sequence: TGTGCCAGCAGCTTAGCCCGAGACAGGGGCCTCCCGGATACGCAGTATTTT.